The following is a T cell receptor beta chain sequence with its context. Its antigen remains unknown. This specimen belongs to a study of cytomegalovirus exposure and HLA in healthy donors. The PCR contained 60 Vbeta and 13 Jbeta primers. The data were produced by immunoSEQ multiplex PCR, yet TCRdb's version contains in-frame clones alone and is incomplete. Of around 200,000 clones detected, around 83% appear once; the ten largest clones hold roughly 1.5%. Germline CDR1 reads SGHTA; CDR2 reads FQGNSA. The CDR3 extends over 14 amino acids. V shed 1 base and J shed 0 bases, with 6 bases lying between them. Study-level points and caveats: Clonal expansion was found to be greater in HLA-associated TCR beta chains than in equally common others in a later analysis.

The receptor's source is a man aged 50-59 years in good health and CMV-seronegative. The sequencing input was PBMCs. This chain joins TRBV7-2 and TRBJ1-1; perhaps TRBD1 as D (6 bases). The CDR3 DNA sequence: TGTGCCAGCAGCTTAGGGACAGTGAACACTGAAGCTTTCTTT. It translates to CASSLGTVNTEAFF. Together with reference TRBV7-2 and TRBJ1-1, the CDR3 gives the full variable domain: GAGVSQSPSNKVTEKGKDVELRCDPISGHTALYWYRQSLGQGLEFLIYFQGNSAPDKSGLPSDRFSAERTGGSVSTLTIQRTQQEDSAVYLCASSLGTVNTEAFFGQGTRLTVV.